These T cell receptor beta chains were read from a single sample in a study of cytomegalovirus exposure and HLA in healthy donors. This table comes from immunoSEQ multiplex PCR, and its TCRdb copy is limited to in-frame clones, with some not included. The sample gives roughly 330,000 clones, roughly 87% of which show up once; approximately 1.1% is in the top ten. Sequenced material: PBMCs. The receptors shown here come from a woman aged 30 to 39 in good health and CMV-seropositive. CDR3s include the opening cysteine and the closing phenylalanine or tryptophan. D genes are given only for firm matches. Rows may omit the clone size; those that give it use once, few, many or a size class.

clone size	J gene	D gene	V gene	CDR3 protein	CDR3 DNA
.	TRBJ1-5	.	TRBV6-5	CASSNDRNNQPQHF	TGTGCCAGCAGCAACGACAGGAACAATCAGCCCCAGCATTTT
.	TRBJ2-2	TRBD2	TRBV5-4	CASSPGLAGANTGELFF	TGTGCCAGCAGCCCGGGACTAGCGGGAGCGAACACCGGGGAGCTGTTTTTT
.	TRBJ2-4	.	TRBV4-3	CASSQDPTGAKNIQYF	TGCGCCAGCAGCCAAGATCCCACGGGGGCCAAAAACATTCAGTACTTC
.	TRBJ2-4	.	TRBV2	CASSAKKGEPLPRAKNIQYF	TGTGCCAGCAGCGCTAAAAAGGGGGAACCCCTGCCGCGCGCCAAAAACATTCAGTACTTC
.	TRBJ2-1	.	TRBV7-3	CASSLSPSVGEQFF	TGTGCCAGCAGCTTATCCCCTAGCGTTGGTGAGCAGTTCTTC
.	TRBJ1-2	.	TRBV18	CATRGFEVDGYTF	TGTGCCACCCGGGGGTTCGAGGTGGATGGCTACACCTTC
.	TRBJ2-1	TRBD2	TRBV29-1	CSVEDGASGFF	TGCAGCGTTGAAGATGGCGCTAGCGGGTTCTTC
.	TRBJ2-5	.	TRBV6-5	CASRPIGTPQETQYF	TGTGCCAGCAGACCCATTGGGACACCCCAAGAGACCCAGTACTTC
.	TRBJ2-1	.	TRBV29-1	CSVVGGIASYNEQFF	TGCAGCGTTGTAGGAGGGATCGCTTCCTACAATGAGCAGTTCTTC
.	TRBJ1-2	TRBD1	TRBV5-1	CASSFQTGEPYGYTF	TGCGCCAGCAGCTTTCAAACAGGGGAACCCTATGGCTACACCTTC
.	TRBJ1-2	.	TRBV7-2	CASSAPPTASYGYTF	TGTGCCAGCAGCGCACCCCCGACAGCATCATATGGCTACACCTTC
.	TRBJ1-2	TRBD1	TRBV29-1	CSVAPGGYGYTF	TGCAGCGTCGCCCCAGGGGGCTATGGCTACACCTTC
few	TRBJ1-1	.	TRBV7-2	CASSLVSGKTEAFF	TGTGCCAGCAGCTTAGTGAGTGGTAAGACTGAAGCTTTCTTT
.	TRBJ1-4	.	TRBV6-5	CASSPDSLTEKLFF	TGTGCCAGCAGTCCGGACAGTCTAACTGAAAAACTGTTTTTT
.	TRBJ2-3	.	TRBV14	CASSQVGGRTPDTQYF	TGTGCCAGCAGCCAAGTGGGTGGGAGGACTCCGGATACGCAGTATTTT
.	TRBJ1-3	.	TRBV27	CASSPKLRGFPGNTIYF	TGTGCCAGCAGTCCCAAACTTAGGGGGTTTCCTGGAAACACCATATATTTT
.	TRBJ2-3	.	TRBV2	CAAGGKVSTDTQYF	TGTGCCGCGGGCGGGAAGGTCAGCACAGATACGCAGTATTTT
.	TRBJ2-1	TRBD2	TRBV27	CASSSLGLPGYNEQFF	TGTGCCAGCAGTTCGTTGGGACTACCGGGCTACAATGAGCAGTTCTTC
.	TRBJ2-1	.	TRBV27	CASSSNLVVVDNEQFF	TGTGCCAGCAGTAGTAATCTAGTTGTCGTGGACAATGAGCAGTTCTTC
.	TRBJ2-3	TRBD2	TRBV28	CASFPSGSGGTDTQYF	TGTGCCAGCTTTCCGAGCGGGAGCGGGGGCACAGATACGCAGTATTTT